What follows are 21 T cell receptor beta chains derived from one specimen sequenced in a study of blood T cell repertoires in COVID-19 (dated by TCRdb to 2018 to 2021). Libraries were made using the immunoSEQ multiplex PCR assay. The clones in this table, taken by TCRdb from immuneACCESS, are in-frame only. Not every clone is retained; where verified, under half of the shortfall comes from an unresolved V gene, and the cause of the rest is unknown. In this sample the table shows over 110,000 clones, over 75% of which occur a single time. The biggest ten clones account for 3% to 4.5% of the sample. The material sequenced was PBMCs or T cells enriched from blood (not recorded which). These receptors were obtained from a man between 45 and 60 years old in a cohort exposed to, infected with or recovered from COVID-19 (not recorded which).

This chain uses TRBV4-3 with TRBJ1-6; tentative D call: TRBD1 (5 bases). From germline, CDR1 is LGHNA and CDR2 YSLEER. The CDR3 has 16 residues. Deletions cut 0 bases from V and 7 bases from J, with 13 bases between. CDR3 DNA sequence: TGCGCCAGCAGCCAAGATGTTCGGACAACGAATTCACCCCTCCACTTT. Protein sequence: CASSQDVRTTNSPLHF.

In the case of this clone: Being one base from a much bigger clone, this may be a read error. Other DNA sequences in this sample translate to the same CDR3. This chain joins TRBV7-9 and TRBJ2-7, with D possibly being TRBD1 (6 bases). The CDR3 spans 15 residues. Germline V gene sequence: CDR1 SEHNR, CDR2 FQNEAQ (reference sequence). The CDR3 reads CASSLVYGRGDEQYF. The CDR3 DNA follows: TGTGCCAGCAGCTTAGTATACGGCAGGGGCGACGAGCAATACTTC.

This chain links TRBV24-1 with TRBJ2-5; unclear D gene. The ends were cut back, 0 bases at V and 5 bases at J, with 12 bases in the middle. Germline V lookup: CDR1 KGHDR, CDR2 SFDVKD. The CDR3 sequence is 15 residues long. Here the CDR3 reads CATSDLLNAEETQYF. As DNA, the CDR3 is TGTGCCACCAGTGATTTGCTGAACGCTGAGGAGACCCAGTACTTC.

The rearrangement joins TRBV27 to TRBJ1-1; weak D call: TRBD1 (5 bases). The V end lost 4 bases, the J end lost 3 bases, and 12 bases lay between the germline ends. Germline V gene data show CDR1 as MNHEY and CDR2 as SMNVEV (reference sequence). The CDR3 covers 14 residues. The CDR3 DNA reads TGTGCCAGCAGTTGGAGGCCGGGGGACACTGAAGCTTTCTTT. Its translation is CASSWRPGDTEAFF.

V gene TRBV10-1 combines with J gene TRBJ2-3; a possible D gene is TRBD2 (6 bases). Germline V CDR1 and CDR2: WNHNN, SYGVQD (reference sequence). This CDR3 contains 17 residues. V lost 0 bases to trimming and J lost 0 bases, with 13 bases between them. CDR3 in amino acids: CASSESHRDSSTDTQYF. The CDR3 DNA follows: TGCGCCAGCAGTGAGTCCCACCGGGACTCTAGCACAGATACGCAGTATTTT.

The chain links TRBV27 to TRBJ1-4; TRBD1 matches 9 bases. V was pared by 4 bases and J by 6 bases, with 0 bases of the junction left unmatched. CDR3 size: 13 residues. Germline V gives CDR1 MNHEY, CDR2 SMNVEV (reference sequence). The CDR3 DNA reads TGTGCCAGCAGTTGGGACAGGGATGAAAAACTGTTTTTT. Protein product: CASSWDRDEKLFF.

CDR3 bases: TGCGCCAGCAGCTTGGCGGGGGGGGCCCCCTACGAGCAGTACTTC. It specifies CASSLAGGAPYEQYF. The chain employs TRBV5-1 and TRBJ2-7; 8 nucleotides agree with TRBD2. The CDR3 has 15 amino acids. V was clipped by 0 bases and J by 2 bases; unmatched bases: 4. Germline CDR1 is SGHRS and CDR2 is YFSETQ.

V usage is TRBV15 and J usage is TRBJ2-3; maybe TRBD2 (6 bases). V was cut by 9 bases and J by 4 bases, with 14 bases left in between. The CDR3 is 13 amino acids. Per germline, CDR1 LNHNV and CDR2 YYDKDF (reference sequence). The CDR3 spells CATKPGVADTQYF. Written as DNA, the CDR3 is TGTGCCACGAAACCGGGGGTAGCAGATACGCAGTATTTT. The full variable domain, its missing parts supplied by reference TRBV15 and TRBJ2-3, is DAMVIQNPRYQVTQFGKPVTLSCSQTLNHNVMYWYQQKSSQAPKLLFHYYDKDFNNEADTPDNFQSRRPNTSFCFLDIRSPGLGDTAMYLCATKPGVADTQYFGPGTRLTVL.

This clone was seen just once. This chain joins TRBV21-1 and TRBJ2-1; the listed D gene, TRBD1, was not tested against the DNA. TRBV21-1 is flagged as a pseudogene. The CDR3 runs to 16 residues. The CDR3 DNA sequence: TGTGCCAGCAGCGAGCCGGGACAGGCCTGTTGGGATGAGCAGTTCTTC. This gives the protein CASSEPGQACWDEQFF.

V is TRBV5-1 and J is TRBJ2-1, with 12 bases matching TRBD2. The CDR3 contains 17 residues. Germline trimming cut 1 base from V and 7 bases from J; bases unmatched to any gene: 9. From germline, CDR1 is SGHRS and CDR2 YFSETQ. CDR3: CASSLTLTSGSANEQFF. CDR3 sequence (DNA): TGCGCCAGCAGCTTGACACTGACTAGCGGGAGCGCTAATGAGCAGTTCTTC.

The chain has TRBV11-2 and TRBJ2-6, with D possibly TRBD1 on 6 matching bases. This CDR3 spans 19 amino acids. Germline CDR1 and CDR2: SGHAT and FQNNGV. V was clipped by 5 bases and J by 2 bases, with 22 bases between them. CDR3 protein: CASSVRADRRGTGANVLTF. The CDR3 coding sequence is TGTGCCAGCAGCGTTCGGGCCGACCGAAGGGGGACTGGGGCCAACGTCCTGACTTTC.

This rearrangement joins TRBV5-4 to TRBJ2-6; a possible D gene is TRBD1 (5 bases). Germline CDR1 and CDR2: SGHNT and YYREEE (reference sequence). The CDR3 totals 13 residues. V was cut by 4 bases and J by 11 bases, with 13 bases left in between. The CDR3 region has the DNA TGTGCCAGCAGCCCTGGTCTAGGGGACGTCCTGACTTTC. Its protein is CASSPGLGDVLTF.

The chain recombines TRBV7-9 with TRBJ1-6; 9 nucleotides match TRBD1. V shed 6 bases, J shed 9 bases, and the junction held 9 bases outside the gene matches. CDR3 length equals 15 residues. Germline CDR1 reads SEHNR; CDR2 reads FQNEAQ (reference sequence). The CDR3 DNA is TGTGCCAGCAGTCGCGGACAGGGGCAGTTTTCACCCCTCCACTTT. Translation: CASSRGQGQFSPLHF.

The chain employs TRBV6-5 and TRBJ1-5, with TRBD1 matching 8 bases. This CDR3 is built from 14 residues. Germline V gene sequence: CDR1 MNHEY, CDR2 SVGAGI. V lost 3 bases, J lost 5 bases, and 3 bases stayed unmatched. This chain's CDR3 is CASSYGTGYQPQHF. CDR3 bases: TGTGCCAGCAGTTATGGGACAGGTTATCAGCCCCAGCATTTT.

This chain connects TRBV9 to TRBJ2-1; 9 nucleotides match TRBD1. The CDR3 is made up of 16 amino acids. Losses at the gene ends were 3 bases for V and 7 bases for J; bases not matched to a gene: 11. The V gene's germline CDR1 is SGDLS and CDR2 YYNGEE. The CDR3 sequence: CASSADPGTGFNEQFF. In DNA, the CDR3 is TGTGCCAGCAGCGCAGACCCCGGGACAGGGTTTAATGAGCAGTTCTTC.

This chain joins TRBV2 and TRBJ2-7; TRBD1 agrees at 9 bases. The CDR3 runs 14 residues. The germline gives CDR1 SNHLY, CDR2 FYNNEI. Trimming at V came to 7 bases and at J to 3 bases, leaving 7 bases not matched to a gene. The CDR3 DNA sequence: TGTGCCAGCAAGAAGCGACAGGGGGACTACGAGCAGTACTTC. The encoded protein is CASKKRQGDYEQYF.

The rearrangement uses TRBV27 and TRBJ2-7; unclear D gene. The germline CDR1 and CDR2 sequences are MNHEY and SMNVEV (reference sequence). This CDR3 is 13 amino acids long. V gave up 8 bases and J gave up 0 bases, with 11 bases separating them. CDR3 in amino acids: CASGGANSYEQYF. The CDR3 bases are TGTGCCAGCGGCGGCGCGAACTCCTACGAGCAGTACTTC.

The gene calls are TRBV6-5 and TRBJ2-5, with 8 bases lining up with TRBD1. V shed 7 bases, J shed 5 bases, and the junction held 12 bases outside the gene matches. From germline, CDR1 is MNHEY and CDR2 SVGAGI. The CDR3 length is 15 residues. The CDR3: CASIDVQGARETQYF. CDR3 sequence (DNA): TGTGCCAGCATCGACGTCCAGGGGGCTCGGGAGACCCAGTACTTC.

The chain is built from TRBV28 and TRBJ2-3; 9 nucleotides align to TRBD2. The trim removed 6 bases at V and 0 bases at J, leaving 10 bases unmatched. The germline V gene has CDR1 MDHEN and CDR2 SYDVKM. This CDR3 spans 17 amino acids. Written as DNA, the CDR3 is TGTGCCAGCAGCTCGGCCGGACTAGCGACTAGCACAGATACGCAGTATTTT. Protein: CASSSAGLATSTDTQYF.

The chain employs TRBV27 and TRBJ1-2; 7 bases map to TRBD1. CDR3 length: 15 residues. Germline V gives CDR1 MNHEY, CDR2 SMNVEV (reference sequence). V gave up 7 bases and J gave up 4 bases; unmatched junction bases: 12. CDR3 in DNA: TGTGCCAGCACTAGCCGGGACAGAATCTTCTATGGCTACACCTTC. Protein: CASTSRDRIFYGYTF.

Comment on this clone: This specimen includes other DNA sequences encoding the same CDR3. J is TRBJ1-2 and V is TRBV19; 8 bases align to TRBD1. The junction had 3 bases not matched to a gene; V was cut back by 5 bases and J by 1 base. The CDR3 sequence is 14 residues long. The germline gives CDR1 LNHDA, CDR2 SQIVND (reference sequence). CDR3 region: CASSPGQGNYGYTF. In nucleotides, the CDR3 is TGTGCCAGTAGTCCCGGACAGGGTAACTATGGCTACACCTTC.